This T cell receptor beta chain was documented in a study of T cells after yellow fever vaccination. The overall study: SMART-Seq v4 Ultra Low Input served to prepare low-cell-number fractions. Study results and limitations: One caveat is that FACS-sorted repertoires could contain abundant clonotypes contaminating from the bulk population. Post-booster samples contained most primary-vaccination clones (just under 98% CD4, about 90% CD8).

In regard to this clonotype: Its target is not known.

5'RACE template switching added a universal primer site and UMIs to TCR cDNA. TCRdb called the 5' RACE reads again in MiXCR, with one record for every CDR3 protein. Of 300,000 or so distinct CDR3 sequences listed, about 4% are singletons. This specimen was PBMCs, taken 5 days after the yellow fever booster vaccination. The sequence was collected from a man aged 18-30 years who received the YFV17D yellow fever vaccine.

The CDR3 region has the DNA TGTGCCAGCAGCCCGCACACTAACAATGAGCAGTTCTTC. It encodes CASSPHTNNEQFF. This chain connects TRBV5-5 to TRBJ2-1; the D is unclear. The CDR3 sequence is 13 residues long. With 4 bases removed from V and 5 bases from J, the gap between germline ends came to 10 bases. Germline V lookup: CDR1 SGHKS, CDR2 YYEKEE (reference sequence).